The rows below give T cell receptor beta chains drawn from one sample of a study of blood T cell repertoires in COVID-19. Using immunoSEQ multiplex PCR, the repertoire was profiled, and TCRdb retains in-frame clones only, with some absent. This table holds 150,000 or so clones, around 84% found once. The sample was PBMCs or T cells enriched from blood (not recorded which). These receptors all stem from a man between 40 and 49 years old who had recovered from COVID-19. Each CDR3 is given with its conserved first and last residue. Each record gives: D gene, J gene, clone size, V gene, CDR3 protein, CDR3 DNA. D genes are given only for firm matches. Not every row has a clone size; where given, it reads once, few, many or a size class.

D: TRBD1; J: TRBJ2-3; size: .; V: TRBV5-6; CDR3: CASSFFIGQGGSYF; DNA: TGTGCCAGCAGCTTCTTCATTGGACAGGGGGGTTCGTATTTT
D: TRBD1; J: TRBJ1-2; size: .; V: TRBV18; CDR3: CASSPGTGGDYGYTF; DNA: TGTGCCAGCTCACCTGGGACAGGGGGCGACTATGGCTACACCTTC
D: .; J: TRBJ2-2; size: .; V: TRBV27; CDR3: CASSPSQGFWRGTGELFF; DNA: TGTGCCAGCAGCCCATCACAGGGTTTCTGGCGAGGCACCGGGGAGCTGTTTTTT
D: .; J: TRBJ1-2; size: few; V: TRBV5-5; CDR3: CASSSRTGGYTF; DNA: TGTGCCAGCAGCTCTAGGACGGGGGGCTACACCTTC
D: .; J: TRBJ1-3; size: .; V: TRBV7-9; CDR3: CASSLKLDSAGNTIYF; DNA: TGTGCCAGCAGCTTAAAGTTAGACAGTGCGGGAAACACCATATATTTT
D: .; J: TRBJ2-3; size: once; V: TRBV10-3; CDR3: CAITGGASTDTQYF; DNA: TGTGCCATCACTGGGGGGGCTAGCACAGATACGCAGTATTTT
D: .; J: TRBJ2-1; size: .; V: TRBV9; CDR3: CASSGGAYNEQFF; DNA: TGTGCCAGCAGCGGGGGGGCCTACAATGAGCAGTTCTTC
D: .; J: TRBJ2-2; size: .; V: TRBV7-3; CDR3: CASSSRTTGELFF; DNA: TGTGCCAGCAGCTCCCGGACTACCGGGGAGCTGTTTTTT
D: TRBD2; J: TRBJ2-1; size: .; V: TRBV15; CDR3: CATSRDLGGLAGSNEQFF; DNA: TGTGCCACCAGCAGAGATCTCGGGGGGTTAGCGGGGTCCAATGAGCAGTTCTTC
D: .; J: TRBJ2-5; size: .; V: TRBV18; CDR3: CASSPSTGYQETQYF; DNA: TGTGCCAGCTCACCTAGTACAGGGTACCAAGAGACCCAGTACTTC
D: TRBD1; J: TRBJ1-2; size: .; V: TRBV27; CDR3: CASSLQGAVGGYTF; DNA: TGTGCCAGCAGTTTGCAGGGGGCTGTAGGTGGCTACACCTTC
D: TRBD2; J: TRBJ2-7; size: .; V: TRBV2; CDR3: CASSEGGSSYEQYF; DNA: TGTGCCAGCAGTGAGGGGGGGAGCTCCTACGAGCAGTACTTC
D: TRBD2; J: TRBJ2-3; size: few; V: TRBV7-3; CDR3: CASSSAGPGGDTQYF; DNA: TGTGCCAGCAGCTCGGCGGGGCCCGGGGGGGATACGCAGTATTTT
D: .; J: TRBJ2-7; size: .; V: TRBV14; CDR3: CASSQTAYEQYF; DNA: TGTGCCAGCAGCCAGACAGCCTACGAGCAGTACTTC
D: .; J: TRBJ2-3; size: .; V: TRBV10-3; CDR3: CATLPDTGHTDTQYF; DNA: TGTGCCACACTCCCCGACACTGGCCACACAGATACGCAGTATTTT
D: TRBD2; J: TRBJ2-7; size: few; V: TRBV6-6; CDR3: CASRSGGSIEQYF; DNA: TGTGCCAGCAGGAGCGGGGGCTCAATCGAGCAGTACTTC
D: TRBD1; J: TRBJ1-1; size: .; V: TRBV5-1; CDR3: CASSSGPGQGITEAFF; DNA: TGCGCCAGCAGCTCCGGCCCTGGACAGGGCATCACTGAAGCTTTCTTT
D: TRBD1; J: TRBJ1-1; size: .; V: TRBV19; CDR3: CASSSPQGGNTEAFF; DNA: TGTGCCAGTAGTAGCCCACAGGGGGGGAACACTGAAGCTTTCTTT
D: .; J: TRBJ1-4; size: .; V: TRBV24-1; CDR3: CATSDTGEKLFF; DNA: TGTGCCACCAGTGACACGGGTGAAAAACTGTTTTTT
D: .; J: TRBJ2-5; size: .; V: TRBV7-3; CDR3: CASSLTVARWETQYF; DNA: TGTGCCAGCAGCTTAACGGTCGCGAGATGGGAGACCCAGTACTTC
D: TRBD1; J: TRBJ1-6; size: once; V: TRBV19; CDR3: CASSNSGTANNSPLHF; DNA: TGTGCCAGTAGCAATTCCGGGACAGCCAATAATTCACCCCTCCACTTT
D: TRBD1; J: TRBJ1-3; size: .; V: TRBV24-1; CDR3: CATKDRGNTIYF; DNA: TGTGCCACCAAGGACAGGGGAAACACCATATATTTT
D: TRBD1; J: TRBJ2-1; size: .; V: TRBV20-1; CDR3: CSASLIVGQGSYNEQFF; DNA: TGCAGTGCTAGTCTGATCGTGGGACAGGGGTCCTACAATGAGCAGTTCTTC
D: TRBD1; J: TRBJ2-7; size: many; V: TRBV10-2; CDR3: CASGQGAYEQYF; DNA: TGCGCCAGTGGACAGGGGGCCTACGAGCAGTACTTC
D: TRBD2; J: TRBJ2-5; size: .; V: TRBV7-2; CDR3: CASSFWLAGETQYF; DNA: TGTGCCAGCAGCTTTTGGCTAGCGGGAGAGACCCAGTACTTC
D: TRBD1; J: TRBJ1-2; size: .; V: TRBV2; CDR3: CASRGQEPNYGYTF; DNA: TGTGCCAGCAGGGGACAGGAGCCTAACTATGGCTACACCTTC
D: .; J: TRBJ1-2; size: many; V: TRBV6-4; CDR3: CASSDSTTTGGSYGYTF; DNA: TGTGCCAGCAGTGACTCGACGACGACAGGAGGATCCTATGGCTACACCTTC
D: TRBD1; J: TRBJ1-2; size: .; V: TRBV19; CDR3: CASSPWTGPPTNYGYTF; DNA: TGTGCCAGTAGTCCATGGACAGGGCCTCCTACTAACTATGGCTACACCTTC
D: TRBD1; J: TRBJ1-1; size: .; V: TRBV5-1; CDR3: CASSPGTGTEAFF; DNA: TGCGCCAGCAGCCCCGGGACAGGCACTGAAGCTTTCTTT
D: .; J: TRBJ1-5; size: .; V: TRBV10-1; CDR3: CASSAGADQPQHF; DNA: TGCGCCAGCAGTGCTGGGGCTGATCAGCCCCAGCATTTT
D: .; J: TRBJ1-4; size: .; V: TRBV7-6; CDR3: CASSLGALSGEKLFF; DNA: TGTGCCAGCAGCTTAGGGGCCCTATCTGGTGAAAAACTGTTTTTT
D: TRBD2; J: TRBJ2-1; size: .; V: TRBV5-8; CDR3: CASSYRLASYNEQFF; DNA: TGTGCCAGCAGCTACCGACTAGCCTCCTACAATGAGCAGTTCTTC
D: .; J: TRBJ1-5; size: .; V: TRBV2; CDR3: CASSEDLGQWAQHF; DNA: TGTGCCAGCAGTGAAGACTTAGGACAATGGGCCCAGCATTTT
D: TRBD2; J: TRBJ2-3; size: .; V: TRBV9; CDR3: CASSAPLAGGNTDTQYF; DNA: TGTGCCAGCAGCGCGCCATTAGCGGGAGGGAACACAGATACGCAGTATTTT
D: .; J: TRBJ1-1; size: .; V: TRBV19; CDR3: CASTVNTEAFF; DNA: TGTGCCAGCACGGTGAACACTGAAGCTTTCTTT
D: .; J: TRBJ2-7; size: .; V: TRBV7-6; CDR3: CASSLGQGWDEQYF; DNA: TGTGCCAGCAGCTTGGGTCAGGGTTGGGACGAGCAGTACTTC
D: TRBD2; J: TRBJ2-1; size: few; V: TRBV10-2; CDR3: CASPETSGYNEQFF; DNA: TGCGCCAGCCCCGAGACTAGCGGATACAATGAGCAGTTCTTC
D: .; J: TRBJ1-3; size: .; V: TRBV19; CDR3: CASSIAIIEEGGNTIYF; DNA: TGTGCCAGTAGTATAGCTATCATCGAGGAAGGAGGAAACACCATATATTTT
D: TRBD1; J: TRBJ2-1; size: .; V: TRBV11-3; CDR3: CASSIYSGGNEQFF; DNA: TGTGCCAGCAGCATATACTCAGGGGGCAATGAGCAGTTCTTC
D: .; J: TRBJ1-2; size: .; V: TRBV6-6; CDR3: CASSGGHVYGYTF; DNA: TGTGCCAGCAGTGGTGGACACGTCTATGGCTACACCTTC
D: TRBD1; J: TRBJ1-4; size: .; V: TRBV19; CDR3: CASSRQQGGEKLFF; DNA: TGTGCCAGTAGTAGGCAACAGGGGGGTGAAAAACTGTTTTTT
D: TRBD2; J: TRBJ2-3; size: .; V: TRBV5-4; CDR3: CASSSSGGGWDTQYF; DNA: TGTGCCAGCAGCTCAAGCGGGGGGGGCTGGGATACGCAGTATTTT
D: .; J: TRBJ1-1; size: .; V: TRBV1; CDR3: CTSSSNPTGQGPPNTEAFF; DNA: TGCACCAGCAGCTCTAATCCGACGGGACAGGGTCCCCCGAACACTGAAGCTTTCTTT
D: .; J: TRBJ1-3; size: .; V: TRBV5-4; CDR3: CASSLAPSSNTIYF; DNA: TGTGCCAGCAGCTTGGCCCCGTCGAGTAACACCATATATTTT
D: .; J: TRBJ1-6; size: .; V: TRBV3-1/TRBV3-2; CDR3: CASRGPAQGSPLHF; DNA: TGTGCCAGCAGGGGACCGGCACAGGGCTCACCCCTCCACTTT
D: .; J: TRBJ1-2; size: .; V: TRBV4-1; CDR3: CASSQDPTGTFYGYTF; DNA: TGCGCCAGCAGCCAAGACCCGACAGGAACTTTTTATGGCTACACCTTC
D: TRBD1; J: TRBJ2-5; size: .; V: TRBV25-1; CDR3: CASSDPRTGGETQYF; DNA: TGTGCCAGCAGTGACCCCCGGACAGGGGGAGAGACCCAGTACTTC